Each of the 3 T cell receptor beta chains below was sequenced from the same sample in a study of response to subunit inactivated influenza vaccine. TCRdb reprocessed the RT-PCR reads with MiXCR, giving one entry per CDR3 protein. This sample has about 520,000 distinct CDR3 sequences, with 7.2% found just once. Here the sequenced sample was PBMCs from blood, taken less than 25 months after vaccination. All receptors come from a man aged 45-69 years who received an inactivated influenza vaccine.

This chain links TRBV3-1 with TRBJ2-1; 7 positions match TRBD2. Germline assignment: CDR1 LGHDT and CDR2 YNNKEL (reference sequence). The length of the CDR3 is 19 residues. Losses at the gene ends were 1 base for V and 0 bases for J; bases not matched to a gene: 12. The chain's CDR3 is CASSQVLLSGTNSYNEQFF. In nucleotides, the CDR3 is TGTGCCAGCAGCCAAGTCTTGTTATCGGGGACTAACTCCTACAATGAGCAGTTCTTC.

Only a few counts were recorded for this clonotype. V usage is TRBV27 and J usage is TRBJ1-4; D unresolved. V dropped 5 bases and J dropped 3 bases, with 16 bases sitting between them. The germline CDR1 and CDR2 sequences are MNHEY and SMNVEV (reference sequence). The CDR3 runs 16 residues. Here the CDR3 reads CASSLSIRAANEKLFF. CDR3 coding DNA: TGTGCCAGCAGTCTCTCCATAAGGGCGGCTAATGAAAAACTGTTTTTT. Full variable domain (outside the CDR3, taken from reference TRBV27 and TRBJ1-4): EAQVTQNPRYLITVTGKKLTVTCSQNMNHEYMSWYRQDPGLGLRQIYYSMNVEVTDKGDVPEGYKVSRKEKRNFPLILESPSPNQTSLYFCASSLSIRAANEKLFFGSGTQLSVL.

This clonotype has more than one count but fewer than ten. The CDR3: CASSLLNRIGLAFDNEQFF. CDR3 sequence (DNA): TGTGCCAGCAGTTTACTTAATCGAATCGGACTAGCGTTCGACAATGAGCAGTTCTTC. The chain couples TRBV28 to TRBJ2-1; the match to TRBD2 covers 9 bases. Germline loops: CDR1 MDHEN, CDR2 SYDVKM. This CDR3 region has 19 residues. V lost 2 bases to trimming and J lost 5 bases; unmatched junction nucleotides: 16. Variable domain in full (rest from reference TRBV28 and TRBJ2-1): DVKVTQSSRYLVKRTGEKVFLECVQDMDHENMFWYRQDPGLGLRLIYFSYDVKMKEKGDIPEGYSVSREKKERFSLILESASTNQTSMYLCASSLLNRIGLAFDNEQFFGPGTRLTVL.